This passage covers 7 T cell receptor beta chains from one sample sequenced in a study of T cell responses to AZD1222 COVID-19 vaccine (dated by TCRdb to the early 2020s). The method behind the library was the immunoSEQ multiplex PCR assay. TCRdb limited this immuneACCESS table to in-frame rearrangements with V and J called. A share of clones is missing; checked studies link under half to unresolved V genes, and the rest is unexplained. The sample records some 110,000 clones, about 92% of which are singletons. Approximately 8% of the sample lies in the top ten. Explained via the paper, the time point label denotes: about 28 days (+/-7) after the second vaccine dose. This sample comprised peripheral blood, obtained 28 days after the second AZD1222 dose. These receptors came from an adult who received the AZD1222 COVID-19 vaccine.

CDR3 loop: CATKGVNTEAFF. The CDR3 coding sequence is TGTGCCACTAAGGGGGTGAACACTGAAGCTTTCTTT. The chain is built from TRBV24-1 and TRBJ1-1, with D tentatively TRBD1 (6 bases). The CDR3 is 12 residues long. V was cut by 10 bases and J by 0 bases, with 8 bases left in between. Germline assignment: CDR1 KGHDR and CDR2 SFDVKD.

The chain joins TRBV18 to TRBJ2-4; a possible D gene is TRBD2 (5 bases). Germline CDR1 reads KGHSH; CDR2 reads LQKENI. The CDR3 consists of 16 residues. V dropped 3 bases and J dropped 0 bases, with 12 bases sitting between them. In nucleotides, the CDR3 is TGTGCCAGCTCACCCCCAGCGGAGGTAGCCAAAAACATTCAGTACTTC. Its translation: CASSPPAEVAKNIQYF.

CDR3 nucleotides: TGTGCCAGCAGCTTAGTATCTGTGGAGAACACTGAAGCTTTCTTT. As protein: CASSLVSVENTEAFF. The V call is TRBV7-2, the J call TRBJ1-1; D not certain. This CDR3 has 15 residues. Germline values: CDR1 SGHTA, CDR2 FQGNSA. V lost 1 base, J lost 1 base, and 10 bases lay in between.

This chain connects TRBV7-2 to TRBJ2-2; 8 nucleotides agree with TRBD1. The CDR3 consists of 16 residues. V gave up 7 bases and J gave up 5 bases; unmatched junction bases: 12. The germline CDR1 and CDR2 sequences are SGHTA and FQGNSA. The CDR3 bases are TGTGCCAGCACCCCCGGGCAGGGGGCATATACCGGGGAGCTGTTTTTT. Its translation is CASTPGQGAYTGELFF.

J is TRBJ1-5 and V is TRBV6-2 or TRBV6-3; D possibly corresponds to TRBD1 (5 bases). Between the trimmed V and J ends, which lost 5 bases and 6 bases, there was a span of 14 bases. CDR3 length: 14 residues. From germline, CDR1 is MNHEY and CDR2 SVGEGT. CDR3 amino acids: CASSRQYVVQPQHF. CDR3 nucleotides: TGTGCCAGCAGTCGACAGTACGTGGTTCAGCCCCAGCATTTT.

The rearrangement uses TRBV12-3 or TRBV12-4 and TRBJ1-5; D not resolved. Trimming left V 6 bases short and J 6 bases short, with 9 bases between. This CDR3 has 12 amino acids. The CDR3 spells CASSPGIQPQHF. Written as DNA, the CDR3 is TGTGCCAGCAGCCCCGGAATTCAGCCCCAGCATTTT.

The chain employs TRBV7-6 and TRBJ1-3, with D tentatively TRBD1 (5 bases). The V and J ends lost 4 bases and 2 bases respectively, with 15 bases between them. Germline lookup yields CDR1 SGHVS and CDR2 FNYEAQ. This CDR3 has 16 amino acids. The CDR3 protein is CASSSLPPGTGNTIYF. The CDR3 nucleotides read TGTGCCAGCAGCTCCTTACCCCCAGGGACTGGAAACACCATATATTTT.